Given below is one TCR beta chain in context. Its antigen is currently unknown. The sample originates from a study of T cell responses to AZD1222 COVID-19 vaccine. In the study overall: Second doses that came at about 4 or about 12 weeks were put together.

Study outcomes and limitations: Receipt of two AZD1222 doses was followed by a rise in Spike-specific TCR breadth and depth. CD4 TCRs covered the whole spike, strongest at regions 160-218 and 743-854.

Some clones are missing from TCRdb's copy, which holds only in-frame ones; the method was immunoSEQ multiplex PCR. The sample comprises tens of thousands of clones, more than 70% of which are singletons, and 19% rests with the top ten. Trimming stripped 4 bases from V and 0 bases from J, with 5 bases between. This CDR3 spans 13 amino acids. The germline V gene encodes CDR1 SGHRS and CDR2 YFSETQ. Here the sequenced sample was peripheral blood, taken on day 0 of AZD1222 vaccination. The genes are TRBV5-1 and TRBJ1-3; the D is unclear. The clonotype comes from an adult in good health. CDR3 DNA: TGCGCCAGCAGCCAGAGCTCTGGAAACACCATATATTTT. It codes for CASSQSSGNTIYF. Full variable domain (remainder filled in from reference TRBV5-1 and TRBJ1-3): KAGVTQTPRYLIKTRGQQVTLSCSPISGHRSVSWYQQTPGQGLQFLFEYFSETQRNKGNFPGRFSGRQFSNSRSEMNVSTLELGDSALYLCASSQSSGNTIYFGEGSWLTVV.